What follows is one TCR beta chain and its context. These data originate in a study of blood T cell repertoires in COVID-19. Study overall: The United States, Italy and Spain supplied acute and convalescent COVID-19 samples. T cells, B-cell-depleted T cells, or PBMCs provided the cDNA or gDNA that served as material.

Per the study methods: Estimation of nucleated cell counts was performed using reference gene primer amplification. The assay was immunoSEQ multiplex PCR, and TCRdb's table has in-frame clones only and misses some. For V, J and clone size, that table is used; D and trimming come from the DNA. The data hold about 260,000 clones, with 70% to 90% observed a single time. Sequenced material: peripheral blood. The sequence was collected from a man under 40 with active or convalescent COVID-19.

The CDR3 coding sequence is TGCAGCGTTGCCTCCGGGACAGCGCACTACGAGCAGTACTTC. Translation gives CSVASGTAHYEQYF. This chain links TRBV29-1 with TRBJ2-7; 7 bases match TRBD1. This CDR3 is 14 amino acids long. Trimming at V came to 4 bases and at J to 3 bases, leaving 9 bases not matched to a gene. The germline V gene encodes CDR1 SQVTM and CDR2 ANQGSEA.